Given below is one TCR beta chain in context. The germline gives CDR1 LNHNV, CDR2 YYDKDF (reference sequence). This CDR3 spans 13 amino acids. The ends were cut back, 5 bases at V and 2 bases at J, with 9 bases in the middle. The data stem from a study of brain T cells in children with intractable seizures. Assay used: immunoSEQ multiplex PCR; TCRdb lists only in-frame clones, some missing. Here the sample spans under 400,000 clones, about 93% being singletons. This sample's time point: blood from clinic visit 5 months post-surgery; TSC patient then seizure free. Only cases whose brain tissue showed the highest T cell transcript signatures were sequenced. Before surgery, patients took at least one anti-epileptic drug.

This chain joins TRBV15 and TRBJ1-2; D may be TRBD1 (5 bases). The source material was peripheral blood, sampled around 5 months after surgery. The source is a boy in the first two years of life with tuberous sclerosis and intractable seizures. The CDR3 sequence is CATSPGTNYGYTF. Here the CDR3 DNA reads TGTGCCACCAGCCCAGGGACGAACTATGGCTACACCTTC.